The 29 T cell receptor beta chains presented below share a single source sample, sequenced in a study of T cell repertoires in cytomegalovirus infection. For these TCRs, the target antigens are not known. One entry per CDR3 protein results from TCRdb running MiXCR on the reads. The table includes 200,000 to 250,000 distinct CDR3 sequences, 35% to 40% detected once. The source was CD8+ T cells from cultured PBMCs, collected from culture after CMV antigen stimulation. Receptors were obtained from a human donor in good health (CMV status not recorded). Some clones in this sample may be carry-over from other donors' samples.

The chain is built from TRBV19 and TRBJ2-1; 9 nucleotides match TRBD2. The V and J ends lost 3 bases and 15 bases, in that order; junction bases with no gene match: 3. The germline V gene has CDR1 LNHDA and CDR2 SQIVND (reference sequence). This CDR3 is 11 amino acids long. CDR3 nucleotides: TGTGCCAGTAGTATCGGGACTAGCCTGTTCTTC. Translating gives CASSIGTSLFF.

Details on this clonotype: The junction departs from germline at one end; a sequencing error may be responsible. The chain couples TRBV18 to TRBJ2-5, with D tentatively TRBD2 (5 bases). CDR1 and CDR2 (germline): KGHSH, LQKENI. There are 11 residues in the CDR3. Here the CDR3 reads CASSLSRDLRF. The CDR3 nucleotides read TGTGCCAGCTCACTTTCCCGGGATCTCCGCTTC. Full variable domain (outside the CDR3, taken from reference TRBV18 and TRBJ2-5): NAGVMQNPRHLVRRRGQEARLRCSPMKGHSHVYWYRQLPEEGLKFMVYLQKENIIDESGMPKERFSAEFPKEGPSILRIQQVVRGDSAAYFCASSLSRDLRFGPGTRLLVL.

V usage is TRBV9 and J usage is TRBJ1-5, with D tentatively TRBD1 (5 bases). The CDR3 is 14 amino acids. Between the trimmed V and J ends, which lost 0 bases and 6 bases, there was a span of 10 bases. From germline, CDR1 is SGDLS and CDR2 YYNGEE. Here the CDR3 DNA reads TGTGCCAGCAGCGTAGGGGCAGGGACTCAGCCCCAGCATTTT. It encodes CASSVGAGTQPQHF. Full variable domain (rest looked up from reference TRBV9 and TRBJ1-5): DSGVTQTPKHLITATGQRVTLRCSPRSGDLSVYWYQQSLDQGLQFLIQYYNGEERAKGNILERFSAQQFPDLHSELNLSSLELGDSALYFCASSVGAGTQPQHFGDGTRLSIL.

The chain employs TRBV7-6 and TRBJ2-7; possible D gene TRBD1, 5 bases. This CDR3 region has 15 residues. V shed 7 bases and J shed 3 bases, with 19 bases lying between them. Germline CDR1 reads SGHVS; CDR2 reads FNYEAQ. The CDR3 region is CASTSQPKGIYEQYF. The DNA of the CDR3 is TGTGCCAGCACTTCGCAGCCCAAGGGGATCTACGAGCAGTACTTC. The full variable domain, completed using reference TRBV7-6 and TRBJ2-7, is GAGVSQSPRYKVTKRGQDVALRCDPISGHVSLYWYRQALGQGPEFLTYFNYEAQQDKSGLPNDRFSAERPEGSISTLTIQRTEQRDSAMYRCASTSQPKGIYEQYFGPGTRLTVT.

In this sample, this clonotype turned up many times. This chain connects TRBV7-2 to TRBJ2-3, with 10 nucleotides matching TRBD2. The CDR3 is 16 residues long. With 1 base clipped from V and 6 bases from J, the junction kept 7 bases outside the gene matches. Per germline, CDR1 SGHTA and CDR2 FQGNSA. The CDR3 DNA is TGTGCCAGCAGCTTAGGGGCTAGCGGGAGTGGGGATACGCAGTATTTT. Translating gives CASSLGASGSGDTQYF. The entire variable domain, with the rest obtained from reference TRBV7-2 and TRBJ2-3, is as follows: GAGVSQSPSNKVTEKGKDVELRCDPISGHTALYWYRQSLGQGLEFLIYFQGNSAPDKSGLPSDRFSAERTGGSVSTLTIQRTQQEDSAVYLCASSLGASGSGDTQYFGPGTRLTVL.

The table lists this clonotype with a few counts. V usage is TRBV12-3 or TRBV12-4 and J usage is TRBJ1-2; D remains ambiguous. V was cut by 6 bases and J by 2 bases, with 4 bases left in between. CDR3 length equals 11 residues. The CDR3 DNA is TGTGCCAGCAGGCTCAACTATGGCTACACCTTC. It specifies CASRLNYGYTF.

The DNA of the CDR3 is TGTGCCAGTAGGGACGGCCCCCCGAGCTCCTACAATGAGCAGTTCTTC. It yields the protein CASRDGPPSSYNEQFF. The chain is built from TRBV19 and TRBJ2-1; no firm D call. The CDR3 runs 16 residues. Germline V CDR1 and CDR2: LNHDA, SQIVND (reference sequence). Trimming took off 6 bases at V and 0 bases at J, with 15 bases between the two ends. Supplemented by reference TRBV19 and TRBJ2-1, the full variable domain reads DGGITQSPKYLFRKEGQNVTLSCEQNLNHDAMYWYRQDPGQGLRLIYYSQIVNDFQKGDIAEGYSVSREKKESFPLTVTSAQKNPTAFYLCASRDGPPSSYNEQFFGPGTRLTVL.

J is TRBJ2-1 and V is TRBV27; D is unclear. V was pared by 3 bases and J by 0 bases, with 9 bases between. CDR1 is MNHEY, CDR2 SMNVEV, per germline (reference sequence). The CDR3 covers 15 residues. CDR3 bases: TGTGCCAGCAGTTTTGGGCTCTCCTCCTACAATGAGCAGTTCTTC. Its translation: CASSFGLSSYNEQFF.

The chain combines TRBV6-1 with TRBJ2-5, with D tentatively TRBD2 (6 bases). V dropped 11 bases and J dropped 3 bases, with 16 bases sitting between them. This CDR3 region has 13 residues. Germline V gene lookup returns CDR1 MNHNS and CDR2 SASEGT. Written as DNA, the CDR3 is TGTGCCGTCCCTCGGAGGGAAGAAGAGACCCAGTACTTC. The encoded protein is CAVPRREEETQYF.

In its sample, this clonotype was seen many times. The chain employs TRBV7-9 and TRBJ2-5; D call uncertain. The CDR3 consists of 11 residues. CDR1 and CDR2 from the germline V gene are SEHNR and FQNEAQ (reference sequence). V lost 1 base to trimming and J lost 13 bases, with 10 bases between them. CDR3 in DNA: TGTGCCAGCAGCTTAGATGAGTTTCTGTACTTC. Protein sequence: CASSLDEFLYF.

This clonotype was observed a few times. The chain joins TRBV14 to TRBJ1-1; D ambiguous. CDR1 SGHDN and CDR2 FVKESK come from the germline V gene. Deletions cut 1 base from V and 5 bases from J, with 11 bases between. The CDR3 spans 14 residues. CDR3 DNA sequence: TGTGCCAGCAGCCAAGTTTTAGGATGGACTGAAGCTTTCTTT. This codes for CASSQVLGWTEAFF.

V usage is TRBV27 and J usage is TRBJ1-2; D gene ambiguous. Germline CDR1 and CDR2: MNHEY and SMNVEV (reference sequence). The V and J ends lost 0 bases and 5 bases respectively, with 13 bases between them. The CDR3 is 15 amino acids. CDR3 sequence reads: CASSLSAMQSYGYTF. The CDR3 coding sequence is TGTGCCAGCAGTTTATCGGCTATGCAGTCATATGGCTACACCTTC.

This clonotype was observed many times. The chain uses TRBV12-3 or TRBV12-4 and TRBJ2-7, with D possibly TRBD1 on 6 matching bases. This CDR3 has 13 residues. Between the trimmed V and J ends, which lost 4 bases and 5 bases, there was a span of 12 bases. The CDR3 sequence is CASSYETGNEQYF. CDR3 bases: TGTGCCAGCAGTTATGAAACAGGGAACGAGCAGTACTTC.

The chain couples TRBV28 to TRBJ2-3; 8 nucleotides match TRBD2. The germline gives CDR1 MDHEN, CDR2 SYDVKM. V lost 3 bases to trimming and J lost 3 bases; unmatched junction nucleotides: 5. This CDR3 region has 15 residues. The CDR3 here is CASSLGTRRTDTQYF. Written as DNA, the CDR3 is TGTGCCAGCAGTTTGGGGACTAGGAGGACAGATACGCAGTATTTT.

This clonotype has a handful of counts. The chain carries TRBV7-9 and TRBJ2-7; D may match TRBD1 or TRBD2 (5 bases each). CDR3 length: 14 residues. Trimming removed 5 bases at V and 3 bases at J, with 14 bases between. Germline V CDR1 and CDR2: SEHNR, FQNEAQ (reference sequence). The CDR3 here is CASSPRDGIYEQYF. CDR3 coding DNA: TGTGCCAGCAGCCCCCGGGACGGAATCTACGAGCAGTACTTC.

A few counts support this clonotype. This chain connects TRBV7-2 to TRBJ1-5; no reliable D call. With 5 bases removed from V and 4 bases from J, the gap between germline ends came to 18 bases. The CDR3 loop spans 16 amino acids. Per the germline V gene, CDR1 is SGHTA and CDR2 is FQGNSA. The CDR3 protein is CASSPASGSPNQPQHF. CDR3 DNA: TGTGCCAGCAGCCCAGCGTCCGGGAGCCCGAATCAGCCCCAGCATTTT.

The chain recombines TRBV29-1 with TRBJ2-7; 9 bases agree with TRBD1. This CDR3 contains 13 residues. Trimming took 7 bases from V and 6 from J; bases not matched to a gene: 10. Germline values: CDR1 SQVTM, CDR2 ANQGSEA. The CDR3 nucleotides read TGCAGCGCCGCCGGGACAGGGTTCTCCGAGCAGTACTTC. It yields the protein CSAAGTGFSEQYF.

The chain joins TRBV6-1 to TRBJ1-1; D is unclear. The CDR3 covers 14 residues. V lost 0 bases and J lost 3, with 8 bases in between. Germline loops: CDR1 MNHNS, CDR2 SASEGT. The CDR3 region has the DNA TGTGCCAGCAGTGAAGCTTCCGGGGACACTGAAGCTTTCTTT. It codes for CASSEASGDTEAFF.

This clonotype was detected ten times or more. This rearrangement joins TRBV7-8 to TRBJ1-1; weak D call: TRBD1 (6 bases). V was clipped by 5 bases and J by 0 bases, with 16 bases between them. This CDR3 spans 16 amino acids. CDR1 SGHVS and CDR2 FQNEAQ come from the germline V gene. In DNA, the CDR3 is TGTGCCAGCAGCCGCCTCGGGGACACCGTGAACACTGAAGCTTTCTTT. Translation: CASSRLGDTVNTEAFF. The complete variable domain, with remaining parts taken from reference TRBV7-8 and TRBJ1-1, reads GAGVSQSPRYKVAKRGQDVALRCDPISGHVSLFWYQQALGQGPEFLTYFQNEAQLDKSGLPSDRFFAERPEGSVSTLKIQRTQQEDSAVYLCASSRLGDTVNTEAFFGQGTRLTVV.

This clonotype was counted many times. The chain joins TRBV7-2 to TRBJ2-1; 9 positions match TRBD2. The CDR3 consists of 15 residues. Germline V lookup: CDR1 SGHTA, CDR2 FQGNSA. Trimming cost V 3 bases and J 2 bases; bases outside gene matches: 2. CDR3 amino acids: CASSFSGGPYNEQFF. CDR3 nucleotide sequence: TGTGCCAGCAGCTTTAGCGGGGGACCCTACAATGAGCAGTTCTTC.

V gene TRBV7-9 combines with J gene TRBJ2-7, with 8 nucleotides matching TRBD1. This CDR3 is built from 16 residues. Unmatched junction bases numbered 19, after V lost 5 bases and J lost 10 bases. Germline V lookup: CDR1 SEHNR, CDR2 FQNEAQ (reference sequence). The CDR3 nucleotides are TGTGCCAGCAGCCCCGGAAGAGGCAGGGGGCCACCGCATCAGTACTTC. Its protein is CASSPGRGRGPPHQYF. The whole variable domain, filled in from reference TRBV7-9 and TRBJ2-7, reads DTGVSQNPRHKITKRGQNVTFRCDPISEHNRLYWYRQTLGQGPEFLTYFQNEAQLEKSRLLSDRFSAERPKGSFSTLEIQRTEQGDSAMYLCASSPGRGRGPPHQYFGPGTRLTVT.

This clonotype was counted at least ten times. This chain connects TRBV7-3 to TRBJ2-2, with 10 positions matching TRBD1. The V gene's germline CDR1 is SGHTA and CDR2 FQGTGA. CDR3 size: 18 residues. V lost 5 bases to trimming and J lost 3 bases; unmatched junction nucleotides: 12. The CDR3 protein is CASSPLPPGTGDTGELFF. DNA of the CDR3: TGTGCCAGCAGCCCCTTACCCCCCGGGACAGGGGACACCGGGGAGCTGTTTTTT.

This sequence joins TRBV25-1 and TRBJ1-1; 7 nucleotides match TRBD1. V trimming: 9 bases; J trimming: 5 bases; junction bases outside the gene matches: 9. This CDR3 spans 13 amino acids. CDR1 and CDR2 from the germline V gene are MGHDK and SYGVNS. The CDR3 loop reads CASETGRDTEAFF. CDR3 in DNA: TGTGCCAGTGAGACAGGGCGGGATACTGAAGCTTTCTTT. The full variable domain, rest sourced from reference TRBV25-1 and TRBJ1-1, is EADIYQTPRYLVIGTGKKITLECSQTMGHDKMYWYQQDPGMELHLIHYSYGVNSTEKGDLSSESTVSRIRTEHFPLTLESARPSHTSQYLCASETGRDTEAFFGQGTRLTVV.

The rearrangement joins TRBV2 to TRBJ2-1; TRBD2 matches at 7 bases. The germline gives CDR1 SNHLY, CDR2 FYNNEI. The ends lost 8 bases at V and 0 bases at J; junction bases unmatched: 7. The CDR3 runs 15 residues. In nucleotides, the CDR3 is TGTGCCAGCTGGGATAGCGGGCTCTCCTACAATGAGCAGTTCTTC. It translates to CASWDSGLSYNEQFF.

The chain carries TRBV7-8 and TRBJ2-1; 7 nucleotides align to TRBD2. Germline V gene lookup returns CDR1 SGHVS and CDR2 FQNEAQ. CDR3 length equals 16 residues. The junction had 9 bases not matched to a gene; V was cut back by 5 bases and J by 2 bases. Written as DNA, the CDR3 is TGTGCCAGCAGCCTCCCCTCCAGCGGGACCTACAATGAGCAGTTCTTC. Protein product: CASSLPSSGTYNEQFF.

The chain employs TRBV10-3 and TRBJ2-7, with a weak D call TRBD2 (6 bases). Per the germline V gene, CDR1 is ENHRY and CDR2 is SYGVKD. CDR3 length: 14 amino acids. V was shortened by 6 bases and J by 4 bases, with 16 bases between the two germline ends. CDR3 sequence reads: CAISGGFEGYEQYF. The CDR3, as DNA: TGTGCCATCAGCGGGGGATTTGAGGGATACGAGCAGTACTTC.

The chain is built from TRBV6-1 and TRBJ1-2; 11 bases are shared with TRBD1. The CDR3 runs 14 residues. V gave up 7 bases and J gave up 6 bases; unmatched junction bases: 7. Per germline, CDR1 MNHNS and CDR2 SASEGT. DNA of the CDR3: TGTGCCAGCACCGGACAGGGGGCTGTTAATGGCTACACCTTC. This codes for CASTGQGAVNGYTF.

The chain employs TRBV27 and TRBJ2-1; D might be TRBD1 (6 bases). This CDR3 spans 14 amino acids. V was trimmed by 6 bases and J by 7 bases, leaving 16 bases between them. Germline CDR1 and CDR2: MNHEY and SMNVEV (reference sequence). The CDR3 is CASSPSGAWNEQFF. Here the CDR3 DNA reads TGTGCCAGCAGCCCGTCAGGGGCGTGGAATGAGCAGTTCTTC.

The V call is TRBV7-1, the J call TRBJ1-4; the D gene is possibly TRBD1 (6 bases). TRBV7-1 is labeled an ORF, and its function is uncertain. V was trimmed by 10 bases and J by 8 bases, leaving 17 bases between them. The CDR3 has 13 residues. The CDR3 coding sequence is TGTGCCACCCTATTGGGGGGGGGCGAAAAACTGTTTTTT. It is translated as CATLLGGGEKLFF.